Presented here are 9 T cell receptor beta chains from one specimen sequenced in a study of T cell responses to AZD1222 COVID-19 vaccine. Profiled with immunoSEQ multiplex PCR; TCRdb holds only in-frame clones, not every one. The sample lists 95,000 to 150,000 clones; over 75% were seen once. This sample comprised peripheral blood, obtained on day 0 of AZD1222 vaccination. The origin of the receptors is an adult in good health.

The chain employs TRBV19 and TRBJ1-2; D call uncertain. Trimming cost V 4 bases and J 13 bases, with 13 bases left between them. CDR1 is LNHDA, CDR2 SQIVND, per germline (reference sequence). The CDR3 is 11 amino acids. CDR3 region: CASSTTGSVTF. Written as DNA, the CDR3 is TGTGCCAGTAGTACCACGGGCTCTGTCACCTTC. Combining the CDR3 with reference TRBV19 and TRBJ1-2 gives the whole variable domain DGGITQSPKYLFRKEGQNVTLSCEQNLNHDAMYWYRQDPGQGLRLIYYSQIVNDFQKGDIAEGYSVSREKKESFPLTVTSAQKNPTAFYLCASSTTGSVTFGSGTRLTVV.

The CDR3 protein is CSVTPRAFYGYTF. The CDR3 bases are TGCAGCGTGACCCCGAGAGCTTTCTATGGCTACACCTTC. The rearrangement uses TRBV29-1 and TRBJ1-2; D is undetermined. This CDR3 is 13 amino acids long. Per germline, CDR1 SQVTM and CDR2 ANQGSEA. V lost 6 bases and J 4 bases, leaving 15 bases between the germline ends.

The count of this clone is one. CDR3 loop: CASRIRGDGRNEKLFF. Written as DNA, the CDR3 is TGCGCCAGCAGGATCCGGGGGGACGGACGTAATGAAAAACTGTTTTTT. This chain connects TRBV23-1 to TRBJ1-4; perhaps TRBD1 as D (5 bases). TRBV23-1 is an open reading frame, and its role is uncertain. The CDR3 has 16 amino acids. V gave up 6 bases and J gave up 4 bases, with 18 bases separating them.

The chain uses TRBV6-2 or TRBV6-3 and TRBJ1-5; no clear D. Trimming removed 1 base at V and 8 bases at J, with 18 bases between. The germline V gene has CDR1 MNHEY and CDR2 SVGEGT. The CDR3 length is 16 residues. CDR3 coding DNA: TGTGCCAGCAGTTACTGGCGTATGGCAGACGGGGAGCCCCAGCATTTT. This codes for CASSYWRMADGEPQHF.

V and J are TRBV6-1 and TRBJ1-2; possible D gene TRBD1, 6 bases. This CDR3 contains 14 residues. CDR1 MNHNS and CDR2 SASEGT come from the germline V gene. V shed 0 bases and J shed 8 bases, with 13 bases lying between them. The CDR3 is CASSEARAGEGYTF. The CDR3 nucleotides read TGTGCCAGCAGTGAAGCGCGGGCAGGGGAGGGCTACACCTTC.

The chain recombines TRBV25-1 with TRBJ2-7; D uncertain. The ends were cut back, 2 bases at V and 5 bases at J, with 10 bases in the middle. This CDR3 region has 13 residues. CDR1 MGHDK and CDR2 SYGVNS come from the germline V gene. As DNA, the CDR3 is TGTGCCAGCAGTGAAGCGAGCCGGAACGAGCAGTACTTC. This codes for CASSEASRNEQYF.

The chain combines TRBV7-9 with TRBJ2-1; D unclear. The V and J ends lost 3 bases and 0 bases respectively, with 9 bases between them. CDR1 and CDR2 (germline): SEHNR, FQNEAQ (reference sequence). CDR3 length equals 15 residues. In nucleotides, the CDR3 is TGTGCCAGCAGCTTTAACAGTCCCTCCTACAATGAGCAGTTCTTC. Encoded protein: CASSFNSPSYNEQFF.

The chain couples TRBV5-6 to TRBJ2-2; the D gene could be TRBD1 or TRBD2 (5 bases each). The germline V and J ends were trimmed by 7 bases and 0 bases, with 10 bases remaining between them. Germline loops: CDR1 SGHDT, CDR2 YYEEEE. The CDR3 runs to 14 residues. This chain's CDR3 is CASSPGPNTGELFF. The CDR3 DNA reads as TGTGCCAGCTCGCCGGGGCCGAACACCGGGGAGCTGTTTTTT.

CDR3 in amino acids: CASSPGQGSQPQHF. In DNA form, the CDR3 reads TGTGCCAGTAGCCCGGGACAGGGAAGTCAGCCCCAGCATTTT. This chain uses TRBV19 with TRBJ1-5; 9 bases are shared with TRBD1. The CDR3 has 14 amino acids. Germline values: CDR1 LNHDA, CDR2 SQIVND (reference sequence). V gave up 6 bases and J gave up 6 bases; unmatched junction bases: 6.